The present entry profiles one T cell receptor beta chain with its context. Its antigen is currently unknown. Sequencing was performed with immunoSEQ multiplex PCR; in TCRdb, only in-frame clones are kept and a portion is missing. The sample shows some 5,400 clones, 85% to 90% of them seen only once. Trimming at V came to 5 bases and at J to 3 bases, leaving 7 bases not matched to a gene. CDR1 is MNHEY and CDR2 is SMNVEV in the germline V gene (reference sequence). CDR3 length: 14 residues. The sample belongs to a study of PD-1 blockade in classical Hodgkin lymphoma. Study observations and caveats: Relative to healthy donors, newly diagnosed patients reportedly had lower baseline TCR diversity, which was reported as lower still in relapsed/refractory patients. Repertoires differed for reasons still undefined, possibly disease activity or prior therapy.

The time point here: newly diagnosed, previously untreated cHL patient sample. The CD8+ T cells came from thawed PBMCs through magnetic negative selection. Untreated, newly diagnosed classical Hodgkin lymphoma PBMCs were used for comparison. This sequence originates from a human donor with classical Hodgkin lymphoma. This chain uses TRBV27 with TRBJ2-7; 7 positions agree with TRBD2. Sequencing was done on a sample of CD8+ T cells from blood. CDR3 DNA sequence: TGTGCCAGCAGTCAGCGGGGCGTTATCTACGAGCAGTACTTC. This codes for CASSQRGVIYEQYF.